These 12 T cell receptor beta chains came from one sample sequenced in a study of T cells in Graves' hyperthyroidism and ophthalmopathy. Amplified TCR beta CDR3 regions derived from RNA transcripts. HTBI primers were employed in a first-round RT-PCR of the TCR CDR3. TCRdb independently ran MiXCR on the multiplex PCR reads; one entry per CDR3 protein. The repertoire holds around 350,000 distinct CDR3 sequences, approximately 19% seen once, with 3.7% in the top ten. Material: blood. All receptors come from a woman aged 18-29 years with Graves' hyperthyroidism.

This clonotype was detected many times. The V gene is TRBV20-1, the J gene TRBJ1-2, with a weak D call TRBD1 (6 bases). The ends were cut back, 5 bases at V and 7 bases at J, with 20 bases in the middle. The CDR3 is 14 residues long. CDR1 and CDR2 (germline): DFQATT, SNEGSKA (reference sequence). The CDR3 sequence is CSALKGGLVPGYTF. As DNA, the CDR3 is TGCAGTGCTCTGAAGGGGGGGTTGGTCCCTGGCTACACCTTC.

This clonotype was seen more than once but under ten times. The rearrangement uses TRBV19 and TRBJ1-2; 10 bases align to TRBD1. V lost 5 bases to trimming and J lost 3 bases; unmatched junction nucleotides: 6. The CDR3 sequence is 15 residues long. Looked up from germline, CDR1 is LNHDA and CDR2 is SQIVND (reference sequence). CDR3 loop: CASSDPGQGYYGYTF. Written as DNA, the CDR3 is TGTGCCAGTAGTGACCCGGGACAGGGGTACTATGGCTACACCTTC.

V and J are TRBV11-2 and TRBJ2-5, with D possibly matching TRBD1 (6 bases). Trimming removed 1 base from V and 3 bases from J, with 18 bases in between. The CDR3 consists of 17 residues. Germline CDR1 SGHAT, CDR2 FQNNGV. The CDR3 loop is CASSLVQGRLREETQYF. In nucleotides, the CDR3 is TGTGCCAGCAGCTTAGTACAGGGCCGATTACGAGAAGAGACCCAGTACTTC.

The chain recombines TRBV15 with TRBJ2-7, with TRBD1 as a possible D gene (6 bases). V shed 1 base and J shed 7 bases, with 23 bases lying between them. Germline CDR1 and CDR2: LNHNV and YYDKDF (reference sequence). This CDR3 has 17 amino acids. CDR3 loop: CATSRGGTLGVSGEQYF. The CDR3 bases are TGTGCCACCAGCAGAGGAGGGACATTAGGGGTCTCGGGGGAGCAGTACTTC.

The chain uses TRBV11-2 and TRBJ2-5; 12 bases match TRBD2. The ends lost 5 bases at V and 4 bases at J; junction bases unmatched: 14. Germline V gene lookup returns CDR1 SGHAT and CDR2 FQNNGV. CDR3 length equals 18 residues. CDR3 residues: CASSRGLAGSDGRETQYF. Here the CDR3 DNA reads TGTGCCAGCAGCCGGGGACTAGCGGGTAGCGATGGTCGAGAGACCCAGTACTTC.

This clonotype has ten or more counts. V and J are TRBV6-1 and TRBJ1-5; D unresolved. CDR1 and CDR2 (germline): MNHNS, SASEGT. This CDR3 spans 14 amino acids. V lost 7 bases and J 4 bases, leaving 14 bases between the germline ends. In nucleotides, the CDR3 is TGTGCCAGCACCCGGAGGAGTGTTAATCAGCCCCAGCATTTT. Protein: CASTRRSVNQPQHF.

In this sample, this clonotype turned up many times. V gene TRBV28 combines with J gene TRBJ1-2, with D hard to call. The CDR3 spans 13 residues. Trimming stripped 4 bases from V and 1 base from J, with 7 bases between. Germline loops: CDR1 MDHEN, CDR2 SYDVKM. The CDR3 reads CASSSGVNYGYTF. CDR3 sequence (DNA): TGTGCCAGCAGTTCGGGAGTTAACTATGGCTACACCTTC.

The gene calls are TRBV12-5 and TRBJ2-2, with D unresolved. Germline V gene sequence: CDR1 LGHNT, CDR2 FRNRAP. V was cut by 3 bases and J by 3 bases, with 14 bases left in between. The length of the CDR3 is 16 residues. The CDR3, as DNA: TGTGCTAGTGGTTTTTTGGGTTTATTTGACACCGGGGAGCTGTTTTTT. Residues: CASGFLGLFDTGELFF.

This clonotype was seen many times. This sequence joins TRBV11-2 and TRBJ1-1, with D possibly matching TRBD1 (5 bases). The CDR3 runs to 12 residues. Germline lookup yields CDR1 SGHAT and CDR2 FQNNGV. Trimming cost V 5 bases and J 7 bases, with 11 bases left between them. This CDR3 is CASSHRGVEAFF. The CDR3 nucleotides are TGTGCCAGCAGCCACCGGGGGGTTGAAGCTTTCTTT.

The genes are TRBV4-2 and TRBJ1-5; D gene unclear. V shed 1 base and J shed 3 bases, with 10 bases lying between them. This CDR3 has 15 amino acids. CDR1 is LGHNA and CDR2 is YNFKEQ in the germline V gene. The CDR3 loop is CASSQAEAANQPQHF. The CDR3 DNA reads TGTGCCAGCAGCCAAGCGGAGGCAGCCAATCAGCCCCAGCATTTT.

This clonotype came up many times. The chain is built from TRBV7-9 and TRBJ2-5; D perhaps matches TRBD2 (5 bases). V dropped 5 bases and J dropped 9 bases, with 16 bases sitting between them. Per germline, CDR1 SEHNR and CDR2 FQNEAQ (reference sequence). CDR3 length equals 13 residues. The CDR3 region is CASSKERLEAQYF. As DNA, the CDR3 is TGTGCCAGCAGCAAGGAGCGGCTGGAGGCCCAGTACTTC.

This clonotype was observed many times. In DNA, the CDR3 is TGTGCCAGCAGCTTGTCGCGAGACTCCTACGAGCAGTACTTC. It specifies CASSLSRDSYEQYF. The J gene is TRBJ2-7, the V gene TRBV7-9; D is uncertain. Per the germline V gene, CDR1 is SEHNR and CDR2 is FQNEAQ (reference sequence). Trimming cost V 3 bases and J 0 bases, with 9 bases left between them. The CDR3 consists of 14 residues. Complete variable domain (other parts from reference TRBV7-9 and TRBJ2-7): DTGVSQNPRHKITKRGQNVTFRCDPISEHNRLYWYRQTLGQGPEFLTYFQNEAQLEKSRLLSDRFSAERPKGSFSTLEIQRTEQGDSAMYLCASSLSRDSYEQYFGPGTRLTVT.